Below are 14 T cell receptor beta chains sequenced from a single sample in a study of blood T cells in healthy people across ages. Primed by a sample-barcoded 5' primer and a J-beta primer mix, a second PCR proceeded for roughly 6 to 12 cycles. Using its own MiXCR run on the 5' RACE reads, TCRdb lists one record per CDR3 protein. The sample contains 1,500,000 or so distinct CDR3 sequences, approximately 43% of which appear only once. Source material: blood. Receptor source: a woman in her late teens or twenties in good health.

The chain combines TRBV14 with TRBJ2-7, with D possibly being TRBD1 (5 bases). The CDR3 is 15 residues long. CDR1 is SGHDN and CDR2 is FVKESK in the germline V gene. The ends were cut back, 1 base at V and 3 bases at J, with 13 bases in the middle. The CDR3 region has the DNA TGTGCCAGCAGCCAAGGGACACCCGGCCTCTACGAGCAGTACTTC. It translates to CASSQGTPGLYEQYF.

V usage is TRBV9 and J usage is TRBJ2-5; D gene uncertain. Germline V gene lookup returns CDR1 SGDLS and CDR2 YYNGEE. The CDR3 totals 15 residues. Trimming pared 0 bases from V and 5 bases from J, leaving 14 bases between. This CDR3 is CASSVEGLPRETQYF. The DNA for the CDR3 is TGTGCCAGCAGCGTAGAGGGCCTACCCCGGGAGACCCAGTACTTC.

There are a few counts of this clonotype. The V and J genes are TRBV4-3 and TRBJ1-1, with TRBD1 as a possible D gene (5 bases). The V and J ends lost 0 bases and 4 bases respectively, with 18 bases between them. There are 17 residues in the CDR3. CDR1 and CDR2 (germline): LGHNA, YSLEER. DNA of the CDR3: TGCGCCAGCAGCCAAGATCGGTGGGCTCAGGGTGGCACTGAAGCTTTCTTT. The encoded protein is CASSQDRWAQGGTEAFF.

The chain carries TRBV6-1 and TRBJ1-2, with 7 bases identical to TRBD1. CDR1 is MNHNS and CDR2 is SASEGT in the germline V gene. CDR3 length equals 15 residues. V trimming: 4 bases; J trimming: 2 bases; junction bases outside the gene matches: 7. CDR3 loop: CASSGRGQLNYGYTF. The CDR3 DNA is TGTGCCAGCAGTGGTCGGGGACAGTTAAACTATGGCTACACCTTC.

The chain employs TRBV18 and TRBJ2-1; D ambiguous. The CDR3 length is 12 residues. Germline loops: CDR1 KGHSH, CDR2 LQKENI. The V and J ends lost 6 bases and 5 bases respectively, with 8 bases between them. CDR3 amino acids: CASSIWNNEQFF. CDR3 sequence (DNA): TGTGCCAGCTCGATCTGGAACAATGAGCAGTTCTTC.

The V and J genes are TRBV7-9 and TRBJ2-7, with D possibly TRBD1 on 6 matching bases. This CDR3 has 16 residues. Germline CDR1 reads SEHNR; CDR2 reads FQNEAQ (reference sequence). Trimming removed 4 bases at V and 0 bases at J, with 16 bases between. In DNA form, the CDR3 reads TGTGCCAGCAGCTCCATGGACAGTCCCGGCTCCTACGAGCAGTACTTC. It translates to CASSSMDSPGSYEQYF.

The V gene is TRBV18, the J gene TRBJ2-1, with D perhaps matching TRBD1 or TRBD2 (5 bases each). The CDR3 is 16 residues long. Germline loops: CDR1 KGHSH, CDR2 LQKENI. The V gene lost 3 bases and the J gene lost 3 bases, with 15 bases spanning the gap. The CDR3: CASSPQGGGDYNEQFF. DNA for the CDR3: TGTGCCAGCTCACCGCAAGGTGGGGGTGACTACAATGAGCAGTTCTTC.

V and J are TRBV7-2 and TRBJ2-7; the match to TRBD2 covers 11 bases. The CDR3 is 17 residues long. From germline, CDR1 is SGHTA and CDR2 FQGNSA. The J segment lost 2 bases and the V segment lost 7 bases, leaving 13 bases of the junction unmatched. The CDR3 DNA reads TGTGCCAGCAACTCACAAGGGACTAGCGGCTTTACCTACGAGCAGTACTTC. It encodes CASNSQGTSGFTYEQYF.

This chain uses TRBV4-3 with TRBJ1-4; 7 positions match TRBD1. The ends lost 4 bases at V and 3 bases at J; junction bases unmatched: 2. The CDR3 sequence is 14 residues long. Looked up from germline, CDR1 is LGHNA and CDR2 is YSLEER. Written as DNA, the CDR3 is TGCGCCAGCAGCCGCAGGGGGTCTAATGAAAAACTGTTTTTT. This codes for CASSRRGSNEKLFF.

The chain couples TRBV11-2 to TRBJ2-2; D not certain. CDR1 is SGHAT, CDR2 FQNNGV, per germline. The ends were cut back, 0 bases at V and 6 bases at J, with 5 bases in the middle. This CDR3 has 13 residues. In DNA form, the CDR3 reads TGTGCCAGCAGCTTAGACTTTTCCGGGGAGCTGTTTTTT. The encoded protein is CASSLDFSGELFF.

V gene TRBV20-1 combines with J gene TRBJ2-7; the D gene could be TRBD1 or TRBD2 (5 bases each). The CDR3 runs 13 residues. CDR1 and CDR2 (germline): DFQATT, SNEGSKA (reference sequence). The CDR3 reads CGFGGTLYNEQYF. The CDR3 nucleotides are TGCGGCTTTGGTGGGACCCTGTACAATGAGCAGTACTTC.

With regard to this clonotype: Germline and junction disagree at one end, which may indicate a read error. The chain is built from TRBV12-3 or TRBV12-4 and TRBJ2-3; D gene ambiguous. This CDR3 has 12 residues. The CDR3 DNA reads TGTGCCAGCAGTCTCCATCTAGATGCGCAGTATTTT. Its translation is CASSLHLDAQYF.

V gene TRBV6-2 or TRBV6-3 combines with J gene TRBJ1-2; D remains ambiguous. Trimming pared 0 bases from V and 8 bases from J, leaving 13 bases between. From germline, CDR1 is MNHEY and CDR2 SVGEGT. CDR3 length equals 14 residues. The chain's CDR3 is CASSYSTLSGGYTF. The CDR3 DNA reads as TGTGCCAGCAGTTACTCGACTCTTTCTGGGGGCTACACCTTC.

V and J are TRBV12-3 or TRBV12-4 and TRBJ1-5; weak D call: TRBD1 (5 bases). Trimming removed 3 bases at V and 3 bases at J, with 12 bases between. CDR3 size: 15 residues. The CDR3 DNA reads TGTGCCAGCAGTTTTTCGGGGACCATCAATCAGCCCCAGCATTTT. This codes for CASSFSGTINQPQHF.